This T cell receptor beta chain was profiled in a study of vaccination effects on CD4 cells after COVID-19. Looking at the study overall: Post-vaccine draws lagged the second dose by a median of 72 days.

This clone was counted between two and nine times. Its cognate antigen is unknown. Here immunoSEQ multiplex PCR was the method, and the copy in TCRdb shows in-frame clones only, minus some. The sample yields roughly 71,000 clones, about 80% seen once. The study, taken as a whole, reports: Clonal contraction was marked in infection- and vaccine-induced clones late after vaccination.

Trimming cost V 1 base and J 4 bases, with 2 bases left between them. This CDR3 has 13 amino acids. The ViraFEST assay expanded antigen-specific CD4+ T cells with viral peptide pools before sequencing. Isolation of CD4+ T cells took place after nine to ten days of culture. As their vaccination, participants received two doses of either BNT162b2 or mRNA-1273. None of these healthy vaccinees had been infected with SARS-CoV-2 before vaccination. The researchers cultured 1.5 million to 2 million PBMC per well with 8 to 10 IU/ml IL-2 and roughly 9.1 ug/ml peptides. The chain couples TRBV12-3 or TRBV12-4 to TRBJ2-6; D is unresolved. This specimen was CD4+ T cells from PBMCs cultured with HCoV-229E spike peptides, taken after COVID-19 vaccination. The TCR comes from a human donor who received a COVID-19 vaccine. The DNA of the CDR3 is TGTGCCAGCAGTTTAGTAGGGGCCAACGTCCTGACTTTC. This sequence encodes CASSLVGANVLTF.